These T cell receptor beta chains were read from a single sample in a study of neurological immune-mediated disorders. One entry per CDR3 protein results from TCRdb running MiXCR on the 5' RACE reads. The data contain under 85,000 distinct CDR3 sequences, 9% to 12% of them singletons. The sequencing sample was made of PBMCs. Source of these receptors: a man aged 35-49 years in good health. The CDR3 runs from the conserved cysteine through the conserved F or W. The D gene is left open where the match is weak. The size field is filled for only some rows; it gives once, few, many or a size class.

d_gene: NA; abundance: many; j_gene: TRBJ2-3; v_gene: TRBV28; CDR3nt: TGTGCCAGCAGACCCCCCAGGGCGGGAGATACGCAGTATTTT; CDR3aa: CASRPPRAGDTQYF
d_gene: TRBD2; abundance: NA; j_gene: TRBJ2-2; v_gene: TRBV5-1; CDR3nt: TGCGCCAGCCTCGGGGGGGCTGACGGGGAGCTGTTTTTT; CDR3aa: CASLGGADGELFF
d_gene: TRBD2; abundance: many; j_gene: TRBJ2-3; v_gene: TRBV28; CDR3nt: TGTGCCAGCAGTTTTATAATAGCGGGGGGTACAGATACGCAGTATTTT; CDR3aa: CASSFIIAGGTDTQYF
d_gene: NA; abundance: many; j_gene: TRBJ2-1; v_gene: TRBV7-9; CDR3nt: TGTGCCAGCAGCTTTGCAGCTATCAATGAGCAGTTCTTC; CDR3aa: CASSFAAINEQFF
d_gene: NA; abundance: NA; j_gene: TRBJ2-6; v_gene: TRBV6-5; CDR3nt: TGTGCTAGCCGGGGGGCCTGTGGGGCCAACGTCCTGACTTTC; CDR3aa: CASRGACGANVLTF
d_gene: TRBD1; abundance: many; j_gene: TRBJ2-7; v_gene: TRBV6-2/TRBV6-3; CDR3nt: TGTGCCAGCAGTTTCAGGGGGCTTCATTCCTACGAGCAGTACTTC; CDR3aa: CASSFRGLHSYEQYF
d_gene: NA; abundance: few; j_gene: TRBJ1-1; v_gene: TRBV7-9; CDR3nt: TGTGCCAGCAGCGAGGACAGTGGATGGGGGGGGACTGAAGCTTTCTTT; CDR3aa: CASSEDSGWGGTEAFF
d_gene: NA; abundance: many; j_gene: TRBJ1-4; v_gene: TRBV20-1; CDR3nt: TGCAGTGCTAGCGCCTCAGGGTTGGAAAAACTGTTTTTT; CDR3aa: CSASASGLEKLFF
d_gene: TRBD1; abundance: few; j_gene: TRBJ2-7; v_gene: TRBV5-6; CDR3nt: TGTGCCAGCAGCCTTCGACAGGGTATTACTGACGAGCAGTACTTC; CDR3aa: CASSLRQGITDEQYF
d_gene: NA; abundance: many; j_gene: TRBJ2-7; v_gene: TRBV7-8; CDR3nt: TGTGCCAGCACCCGGGAAGGCGAGCAGTACTTC; CDR3aa: CASTREGEQYF
d_gene: TRBD2; abundance: many; j_gene: TRBJ2-1; v_gene: TRBV20-1; CDR3nt: TGCAGTGCTATGAGCCTAGCGGGAGCTACCCATTTTAATGAGCAGTTCTTC; CDR3aa: CSAMSLAGATHFNEQFF
d_gene: TRBD1; abundance: many; j_gene: TRBJ1-1; v_gene: TRBV20-1; CDR3nt: TGCAGGGGTGCTTACCCCAGGGGGGAGGGTGAAGCTTTCTTT; CDR3aa: CRGAYPRGEGEAFF
d_gene: NA; abundance: many; j_gene: TRBJ1-5; v_gene: TRBV6-1; CDR3nt: TGTGCCAGCAGTGACTGGGGGGTAGTTTGGGGGGATCAGCCCCAGCATTTT; CDR3aa: CASSDWGVVWGDQPQHF
d_gene: NA; abundance: many; j_gene: TRBJ1-4; v_gene: TRBV15; CDR3nt: TGTGCCACCAGCAGAGCGTCAGGGGAGGATTATGAAAAACTGTTTTTT; CDR3aa: CATSRASGEDYEKLFF
d_gene: NA; abundance: many; j_gene: TRBJ1-1; v_gene: TRBV6-6; CDR3nt: TGTGCCAGCAGTTACTCGATGCAGGGTAGGAGGACTGAAGCTTTCTTT; CDR3aa: CASSYSMQGRRTEAFF
d_gene: NA; abundance: many; j_gene: TRBJ2-7; v_gene: TRBV20-1; CDR3nt: TGCAGTGCTAGAGAAGGTGGGGTTACCTACGAGCAGTACTTC; CDR3aa: CSAREGGVTYEQYF
d_gene: TRBD2; abundance: many; j_gene: TRBJ2-2; v_gene: TRBV9; CDR3nt: TGTGCCAGCAGCGCTAGCGGGCCGAACACCGGGGAGCTGTTTTTT; CDR3aa: CASSASGPNTGELFF
d_gene: NA; abundance: NA; j_gene: TRBJ2-2; v_gene: TRBV5-6; CDR3nt: TGTGCCAGCAGCTTCCGCGTAACACTTTATAACACCGGGGAGCGGTTTTTT; CDR3aa: CASSFRVTLYNTGERFF
d_gene: TRBD1; abundance: many; j_gene: TRBJ2-7; v_gene: TRBV12-3/TRBV12-4; CDR3nt: TGTGCCAGCAGTCCATCGAGGGGGCACGAGCAGTACTTC; CDR3aa: CASSPSRGHEQYF
d_gene: TRBD1; abundance: many; j_gene: TRBJ2-7; v_gene: TRBV10-3; CDR3nt: TGTGCCATCAGTGAGGTACAGGGGGGCTACGAGCAGTACTTC; CDR3aa: CAISEVQGGYEQYF
d_gene: NA; abundance: few; j_gene: TRBJ1-1; v_gene: TRBV5-1; CDR3nt: TGCGCCAGCAGTCTCAACGGGGGAGAGACTGAAGCTTTCTTT; CDR3aa: CASSLNGGETEAFF
d_gene: NA; abundance: many; j_gene: TRBJ2-6; v_gene: TRBV12-3/TRBV12-4; CDR3nt: TGTGCCAGTAGGGCCGGGGCCAACGTCCTGACTTTC; CDR3aa: CASRAGANVLTF
d_gene: NA; abundance: many; j_gene: TRBJ1-1; v_gene: TRBV7-9; CDR3nt: TGTGCCAGCAGCCCCCCAGGGAACACTGAAGCTTTCTTT; CDR3aa: CASSPPGNTEAFF
d_gene: NA; abundance: NA; j_gene: TRBJ1-1; v_gene: TRBV6-1; CDR3nt: TGTGCCAGCGTCTTTTCCACTGAAGCTTTCTTT; CDR3aa: CASVFSTEAFF
d_gene: NA; abundance: many; j_gene: TRBJ1-3; v_gene: TRBV5-5; CDR3nt: TGTGCCAGCAGCTTCCTCCGGCCCGGAGGTAGAAACACCATATATTTT; CDR3aa: CASSFLRPGGRNTIYF
d_gene: NA; abundance: many; j_gene: TRBJ2-7; v_gene: TRBV7-9; CDR3nt: TGTGCCAGCAGCTTCCGTAGCTCCTACGAGCAGTACTTC; CDR3aa: CASSFRSSYEQYF
d_gene: NA; abundance: many; j_gene: TRBJ1-2; v_gene: TRBV28; CDR3nt: TGTGCCAGCAGCCCTCCCGGGGCGGGCTATGGCTACACCTTC; CDR3aa: CASSPPGAGYGYTF
d_gene: TRBD1; abundance: many; j_gene: TRBJ2-3; v_gene: TRBV29-1; CDR3nt: TGCAGCGTTGATTCGGACAGGTTGGACACAGATACGCAGTATTTT; CDR3aa: CSVDSDRLDTDTQYF
d_gene: TRBD2; abundance: few; j_gene: TRBJ2-5; v_gene: TRBV7-2; CDR3nt: TGTGCCAGCAGCTTGGGAGGAAAGCGGGGGCAAGAGACCCAGTACTTC; CDR3aa: CASSLGGKRGQETQYF
d_gene: NA; abundance: many; j_gene: TRBJ1-1; v_gene: TRBV11-2; CDR3nt: TGTGCCAGCAGCACCATACCAGAGATGAACACTGAAGCTTTCTTT; CDR3aa: CASSTIPEMNTEAFF
d_gene: TRBD1; abundance: many; j_gene: TRBJ1-6; v_gene: TRBV27; CDR3nt: TGTGCCAGCAGTCCCCGGGACAGGCCGAATTCACCCCTCCACTTT; CDR3aa: CASSPRDRPNSPLHF
d_gene: NA; abundance: many; j_gene: TRBJ1-2; v_gene: TRBV10-3; CDR3nt: TGTGCCATCAGCCCCCGGCCCGAGGCTTATGGCTACACCTTC; CDR3aa: CAISPRPEAYGYTF
d_gene: TRBD1; abundance: many; j_gene: TRBJ2-1; v_gene: TRBV9; CDR3nt: TGTGCCAGCAGCCCTGGGACAGGGACTTACAATGAGCAGTTCTTC; CDR3aa: CASSPGTGTYNEQFF
d_gene: TRBD2; abundance: many; j_gene: TRBJ2-3; v_gene: TRBV20-1; CDR3nt: TGCAGTGCTTACTTTCTAGCGGGATACACAGATACGCAGTATTTT; CDR3aa: CSAYFLAGYTDTQYF
d_gene: TRBD1; abundance: many; j_gene: TRBJ1-1; v_gene: TRBV10-3; CDR3nt: TGTGCCATCAGCAGGGGGAATCAGAACACTGAAGCTTTCTTT; CDR3aa: CAISRGNQNTEAFF
d_gene: NA; abundance: many; j_gene: TRBJ2-1; v_gene: TRBV18; CDR3nt: TGTGCCAGCTCACCCTGGGATGAGCAGTTCTTC; CDR3aa: CASSPWDEQFF
d_gene: NA; abundance: many; j_gene: TRBJ2-5; v_gene: TRBV20-1; CDR3nt: TGCAGTGTCAGGGGTCCTGACAGCGCCGGGACCCAGTACTTC; CDR3aa: CSVRGPDSAGTQYF
d_gene: TRBD1; abundance: many; j_gene: TRBJ1-2; v_gene: TRBV9; CDR3nt: TGTGCCAGCAGCGTAGCCGGGACAGAGGTCTATGGCTACACCTTC; CDR3aa: CASSVAGTEVYGYTF